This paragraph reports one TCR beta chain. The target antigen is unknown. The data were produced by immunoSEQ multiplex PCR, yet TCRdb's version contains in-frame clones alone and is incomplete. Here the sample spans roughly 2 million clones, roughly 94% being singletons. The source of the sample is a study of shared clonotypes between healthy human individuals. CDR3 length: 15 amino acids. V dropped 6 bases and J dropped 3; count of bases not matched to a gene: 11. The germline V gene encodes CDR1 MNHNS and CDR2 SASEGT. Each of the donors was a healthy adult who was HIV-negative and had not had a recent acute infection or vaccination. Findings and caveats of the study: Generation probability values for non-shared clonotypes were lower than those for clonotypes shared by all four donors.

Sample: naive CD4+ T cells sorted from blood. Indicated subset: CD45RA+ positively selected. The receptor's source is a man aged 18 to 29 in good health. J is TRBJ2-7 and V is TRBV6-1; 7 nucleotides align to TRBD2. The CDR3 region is CASRAGTEVVYEQYF. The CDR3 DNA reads TGTGCCAGCAGAGCGGGGACTGAAGTAGTCTACGAGCAGTACTTC.